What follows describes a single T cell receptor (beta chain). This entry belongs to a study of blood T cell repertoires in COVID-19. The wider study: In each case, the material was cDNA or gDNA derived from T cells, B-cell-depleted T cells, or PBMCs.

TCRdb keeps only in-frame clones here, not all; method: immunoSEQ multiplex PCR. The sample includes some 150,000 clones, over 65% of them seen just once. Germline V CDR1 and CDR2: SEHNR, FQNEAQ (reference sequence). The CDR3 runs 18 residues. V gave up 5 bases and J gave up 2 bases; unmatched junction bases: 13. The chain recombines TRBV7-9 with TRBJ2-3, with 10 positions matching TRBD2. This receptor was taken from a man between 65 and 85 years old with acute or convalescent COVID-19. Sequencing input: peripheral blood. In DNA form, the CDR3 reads TGTGCCAGCAGCGGGCGATTGGTGAGCGGGAGGGCCACAGATACGCAGTATTTT. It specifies CASSGRLVSGRATDTQYF.